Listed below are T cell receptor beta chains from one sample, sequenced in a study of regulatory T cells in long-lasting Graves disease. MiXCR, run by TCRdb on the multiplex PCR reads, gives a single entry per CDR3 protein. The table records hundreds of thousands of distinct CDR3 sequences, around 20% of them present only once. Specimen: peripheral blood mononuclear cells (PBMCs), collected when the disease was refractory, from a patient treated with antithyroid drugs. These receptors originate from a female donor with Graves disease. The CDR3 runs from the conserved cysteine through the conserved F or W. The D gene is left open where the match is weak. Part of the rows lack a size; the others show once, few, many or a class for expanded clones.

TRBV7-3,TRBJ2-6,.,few,CASSSPTGGGTGANVLTF,TGTGCCAGCAGCTCACCGACAGGAGGTGGTACGGGGGCCAACGTCCTGACTTTC
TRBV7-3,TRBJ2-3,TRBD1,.,CASSPPGQGDTQYF,TGTGCCAGCAGCCCACCGGGACAGGGCGATACGCAGTATTTT
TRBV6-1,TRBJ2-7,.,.,CASSLRGVGLHPYEQYF,TGTGCCAGCAGCCTAAGGGGCGTCGGACTTCACCCCTACGAGCAGTACTTC
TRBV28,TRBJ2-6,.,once,CASRAAGANVLTF,TGTGCCAGCAGGGCCGCTGGGGCCAACGTCCTGACTTTC
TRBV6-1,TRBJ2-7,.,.,CASSGSGRYEQYF,TGTGCCAGCAGCGGGAGCGGGCGCTACGAGCAGTACTTC
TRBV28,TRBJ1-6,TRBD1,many,CASSERTGLSSPLHF,TGTGCCAGCAGTGAACGGACAGGTTTGAGTTCACCCCTCCACTTT
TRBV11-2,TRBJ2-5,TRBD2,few,CASSSGGLAGETNQETQYF,TGTGCCAGCAGCTCAGGGGGACTAGCGGGAGAAACCAACCAAGAGACCCAGTACTTC
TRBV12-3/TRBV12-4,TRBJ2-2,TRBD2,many,CASRGPSGSGTGELFF,TGTGCCAGCAGGGGACCTAGCGGGAGTGGTACCGGGGAGCTGTTTTTT
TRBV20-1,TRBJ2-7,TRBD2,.,CSARDPGGGTYEQYF,TGCAGTGCTAGAGATCCCGGGGGGGGAACCTACGAGCAGTACTTC
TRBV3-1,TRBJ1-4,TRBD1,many,CASSLSRTGLKLFF,TGTGCCAGCAGCCTCTCGCGGACAGGGCTAAAACTGTTTTTT
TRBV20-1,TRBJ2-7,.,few,CSARTAYEQYF,TGCAGTGCTCGGACGGCCTACGAGCAGTACTTC
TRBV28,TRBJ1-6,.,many,CASSLRTENSPLHF,TGTGCCAGCAGTTTAAGGACAGAGAATTCACCCCTCCACTTT
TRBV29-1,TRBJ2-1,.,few,CSVEGALETLHSYNEQFF,TGCAGCGTTGAAGGGGCCCTGGAGACGCTGCACTCCTACAATGAGCAGTTCTTC
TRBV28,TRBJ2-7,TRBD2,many,CAAVTSGAYEQYF,TGTGCCGCAGTCACTAGCGGGGCCTACGAGCAGTACTTC
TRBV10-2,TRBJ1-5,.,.,CASSDLGPVGGRSNQPQHF,TGCGCCAGCAGTGACCTTGGACCGGTTGGCGGGCGTAGCAATCAGCCCCAGCATTTT
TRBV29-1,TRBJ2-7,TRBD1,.,CSAGQGATEQYF,TGCAGCGCGGGACAGGGGGCAACCGAGCAGTACTTC
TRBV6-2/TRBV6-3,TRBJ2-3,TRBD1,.,CASSTTDRGTQYF,TGTGCCAGCAGTACCACGGACAGGGGTACGCAGTATTTT
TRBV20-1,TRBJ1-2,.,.,CSARHSGTPEWGYTF,TGCAGTGCTAGACATTCGGGGACGCCCGAGTGGGGCTACACCTTC
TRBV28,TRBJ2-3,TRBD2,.,CASSFGGRDVDTQYF,TGTGCCAGCAGTTTTGGCGGGAGAGATGTAGATACGCAGTATTTT
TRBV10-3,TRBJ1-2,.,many,CAITRDTLTNYGYTF,TGTGCCATCACCCGGGACACATTAACTAACTATGGCTACACCTTC
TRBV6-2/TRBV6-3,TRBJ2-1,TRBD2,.,CASAYGLATYNEQFF,TGTGCCAGCGCATACGGACTAGCGACATACAATGAGCAGTTCTTC
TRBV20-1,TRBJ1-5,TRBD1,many,CSARGARGRWMSQHF,TGCAGTGCTAGAGGAGCTAGGGGGCGATGGATGTCCCAGCATTTT
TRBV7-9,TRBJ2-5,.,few,CASSLGTSYQETQYF,TGTGCCAGCAGCTTAGGAACTTCGTACCAAGAGACCCAGTACTTC
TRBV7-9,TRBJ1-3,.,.,CASSLGMSGNTIYF,TGTGCCAGCAGCTTAGGCATGTCTGGAAACACCATATATTTT